This T cell receptor (beta chain) was captured by sequencing in a study of blood T cell repertoires in COVID-19. Study-level background: COVID-19 samples from acute and convalescent phases originated in the United States, Italy and Spain. In each case, the material was cDNA or gDNA derived from T cells, B-cell-depleted T cells, or PBMCs.

Germline loops: CDR1 MDHEN, CDR2 SYDVKM. Trimming stripped 5 bases from V and 5 bases from J, with 10 bases between. The CDR3 is 13 amino acids. Per the original methods: Estimation of nucleated cell counts was performed using reference gene primer amplification. Libraries were prepared by immunoSEQ multiplex PCR; TCRdb keeps only in-frame clonotypes and omits some of them. That table is the source of V, J and clone size, and D and trimming were worked out from the DNA. The table includes around 230,000 clones, 65% to 85% detected once. The specimen was peripheral blood. The receptor was isolated from a woman aged 50 to 60 with acute or convalescent COVID-19. This chain uses TRBV28 with TRBJ1-5, with D tentatively TRBD1 (5 bases). CDR3 in amino acids: CASSTGWDQPQHF. In DNA form, the CDR3 reads TGTGCCAGCAGTACAGGTTGGGATCAGCCCCAGCATTTT.